This is a list of T cell receptor beta chains from one sample in a study of T cells in Graves' hyperthyroidism and ophthalmopathy. TCRdb used MiXCR to reprocess the multiplex PCR reads, holding one entry per CDR3 protein. This sample has approximately 530,000 distinct CDR3 sequences, with over 15% found just once. Sequencing was carried out using blood. These receptors were collected from a woman in her late teens or twenties with Graves' hyperthyroidism. CDR3s include the opening cysteine and the closing phenylalanine or tryptophan. D genes are given only for firm matches. The size field is filled for only some rows; it gives once, few, many or a size class.

size: many
D: -
J: TRBJ1-1
V: TRBV11-2
DNA: TGTGCCAGCAGCCCCCGGACGGGAGCTTTCTTT
CDR3: CASSPRTGAFF

size: few
D: TRBD1
J: TRBJ1-1
V: TRBV28
DNA: TGTGCCAGCAGCTCAATTTATGGAGGGGGCTACAACACTGAAGCTTTCTTT
CDR3: CASSSIYGGGYNTEAFF

size: many
D: -
J: TRBJ2-1
V: TRBV28
DNA: TGTGCCAGCAGTTTAACATCTAGCTTCGGCGGTGAGCAGTTCTTC
CDR3: CASSLTSSFGGEQFF

size: many
D: -
J: TRBJ1-5
V: TRBV12-5
DNA: TGTGCTAGTGGTTTGGTAGTAGGAATACAGGCCAATCAGCCCCAGCATTTT
CDR3: CASGLVVGIQANQPQHF

size: few
D: -
J: TRBJ2-3
V: TRBV7-6
DNA: TGTGCCAGCAGCCAAGTCCAGAGGGGGGCAGATACGCAGTATTTT
CDR3: CASSQVQRGADTQYF

size: many
D: -
J: TRBJ1-6
V: TRBV3-1
DNA: TGTGCCAGCAGCCAAGGGGTACCACCCCTCCACTTT
CDR3: CASSQGVPPLHF

size: many
D: -
J: TRBJ2-3
V: TRBV27
DNA: TGTGCCAGCAGGATGACAGGCACAGATACGCAGTATTTT
CDR3: CASRMTGTDTQYF

size: many
D: -
J: TRBJ1-2
V: TRBV30
DNA: TGTGCCTGGAGTGTAGGCGGCACAGGGAACTATGGCTACACCTTC
CDR3: CAWSVGGTGNYGYTF

size: many
D: TRBD2
J: TRBJ2-1
V: TRBV12-3/TRBV12-4
DNA: TGTGCCAGCAGTCCGAACCGACTAGCGGGGGGCAAATCCTACAATGAGCAGTTCTTC
CDR3: CASSPNRLAGGKSYNEQFF

size: -
D: -
J: TRBJ1-2
V: TRBV4-3
DNA: TGCGCCAGCAGCCAAGACAGGGATGGACGCTATGGCTACACCTTC
CDR3: CASSQDRDGRYGYTF

size: many
D: TRBD1
J: TRBJ2-7
V: TRBV29-1
DNA: TGCAGCGTTGAGAGGGGGCGCGAGCAGTACTTC
CDR3: CSVERGREQYF

size: many
D: -
J: TRBJ2-7
V: TRBV10-2
DNA: TGCGCCAGCGGGCGGGACAGACGATCCTACGAGCAGTACTTC
CDR3: CASGRDRRSYEQYF

size: many
D: -
J: TRBJ1-6
V: TRBV6-1
DNA: TGTGCCAGCACAGGGGCTTTGAATTCACCCCTCCACTTT
CDR3: CASTGALNSPLHF

size: few
D: TRBD1
J: TRBJ2-5
V: TRBV24-1
DNA: TGTGCCACCAGTGACCAGGACAGGGCGGGCGGAGAGACCCAGTACTTC
CDR3: CATSDQDRAGGETQYF

size: few
D: -
J: TRBJ1-1
V: TRBV5-1
DNA: TGCGCCAGCAGCTTAAGGGACATGAACACTGAAGCTTTCTTT
CDR3: CASSLRDMNTEAFF

size: many
D: -
J: TRBJ1-2
V: TRBV11-2
DNA: TGTGCCAGCAGCCGCGGACGACACAGCTATGGCTACACCTTC
CDR3: CASSRGRHSYGYTF

size: many
D: TRBD1
J: TRBJ2-5
V: TRBV12-3/TRBV12-4
DNA: TGTGCCAGCAGTTTACTGGGACAGGGGGCAGGGGAGACCCAGTACTTC
CDR3: CASSLLGQGAGETQYF

size: -
D: TRBD1
J: TRBJ1-2
V: TRBV9
DNA: TGTGCCAGCAGCGGCGGGACAGGGGGCGTCTTTGGCTATGGCTACACCTTC
CDR3: CASSGGTGGVFGYGYTF

size: few
D: TRBD2
J: TRBJ2-5
V: TRBV20-1
DNA: TGCAGTGCCGGCATTATAGCGGGAGGCCGCTTCCAAGAGACCCAGTACTTC
CDR3: CSAGIIAGGRFQETQYF

size: -
D: -
J: TRBJ2-7
V: TRBV7-2
DNA: TGTGCCAGCAGCTTAGTAGGGGGGGACAGGTCCCCCTACGAGCAGTACTTC
CDR3: CASSLVGGDRSPYEQYF

size: few
D: -
J: TRBJ2-4
V: TRBV7-9
DNA: TGTGCCAGCAGCTTATGGTCCGACGGACCCTGGGCCAAAAACATTCAGTACTTC
CDR3: CASSLWSDGPWAKNIQYF

size: few
D: TRBD2
J: TRBJ2-3
V: TRBV12-3/TRBV12-4
DNA: TGTGCCAGCAGCCGGACTAGCGCCACAGATACGCAGTATTTT
CDR3: CASSRTSATDTQYF

size: few
D: TRBD1
J: TRBJ2-7
V: TRBV3-1
DNA: TGTGCCAGCAGCCAAGATAGGGGACAGGTGGCCTACGAGCAGTACTTC
CDR3: CASSQDRGQVAYEQYF

size: few
D: -
J: TRBJ2-5
V: TRBV6-1
DNA: TGTGCCAGCAGTTCCCGCAGTCCGAAGACCCAGTACTTC
CDR3: CASSSRSPKTQYF

size: many
D: -
J: TRBJ1-2
V: TRBV20-1
DNA: TGCAGTGCTAGAGTTCCATCCGGCTACACCTTC
CDR3: CSARVPSGYTF

size: -
D: -
J: TRBJ2-1
V: TRBV19
DNA: TGTGCCAGTAGTATTGGGGCGAACAATGAGCAGTTCTTC
CDR3: CASSIGANNEQFF

size: many
D: -
J: TRBJ2-1
V: TRBV5-1
DNA: TGCGCCAGCAGCTTGGTGTGGGAGGGGGTTGAGCAGTTCTTC
CDR3: CASSLVWEGVEQFF

size: -
D: -
J: TRBJ1-1
V: TRBV3-1
DNA: TGTGCCAGCAGCCAAGATGTTGCTCTGGGGGGAGCTTTCTTT
CDR3: CASSQDVALGGAFF

size: few
D: -
J: TRBJ1-1
V: TRBV27
DNA: TGTGCCAGCAGTTTATCGCGGACAGAGTCGACTGAAGCTTTCTTT
CDR3: CASSLSRTESTEAFF

size: many
D: -
J: TRBJ1-2
V: TRBV5-6
DNA: TGTGCCAGCAGCCTCGCCCCGGGGGATGGCTACACCTTC
CDR3: CASSLAPGDGYTF

size: many
D: -
J: TRBJ1-2
V: TRBV12-3/TRBV12-4
DNA: TGTGCCAGCACCCCTGGGGATGGCTACACCTTC
CDR3: CASTPGDGYTF

size: few
D: -
J: TRBJ1-2
V: TRBV6-1
DNA: TGTGCCAGCAGTCTATCCGGGACCTTGGGGGGCTACACCTTC
CDR3: CASSLSGTLGGYTF

size: few
D: -
J: TRBJ2-3
V: TRBV6-2/TRBV6-3
DNA: TGTGCCAGCAGCGGGGACTTGCCAGATACGCAGTATTTT
CDR3: CASSGDLPDTQYF

size: many
D: TRBD1
J: TRBJ2-5
V: TRBV25-1
DNA: TGTGCCAGCAGCCCACAGACAGGGGATGGGGAGACCCAGTACTTC
CDR3: CASSPQTGDGETQYF

size: many
D: TRBD1
J: TRBJ2-5
V: TRBV20-1
DNA: TGCAGTTATAAGCCAGGACAGGGAGAGACCCAGTACTTC
CDR3: CSYKPGQGETQYF

size: few
D: -
J: TRBJ1-5
V: TRBV12-3/TRBV12-4
DNA: TGTGCCAGCAGTTCTTCCGGGACTGGGCAGCCCCAGCATTTT
CDR3: CASSSSGTGQPQHF

size: few
D: TRBD1
J: TRBJ2-2
V: TRBV7-6
DNA: TGTGCCAGCAGCACCGGGACAGGGCCCCCCGCGAACACCGGGGAGCTGTTTTTT
CDR3: CASSTGTGPPANTGELFF

size: many
D: TRBD1
J: TRBJ2-7
V: TRBV28
DNA: TGTGCCAGCAACTCCGGGGGACAGGGACTCTACGAGCAGTACTTC
CDR3: CASNSGGQGLYEQYF

size: few
D: TRBD1
J: TRBJ1-3
V: TRBV12-3/TRBV12-4
DNA: TGTGCCAGCAGTTCCGGACAGGGGGCTCTTGGAAACACCATATATTTT
CDR3: CASSSGQGALGNTIYF

size: -
D: -
J: TRBJ1-2
V: TRBV30
DNA: TGTGCCTGGAGTGGCTCACTAAGCGGAGGTGGCTACACCTTC
CDR3: CAWSGSLSGGGYTF

size: -
D: TRBD2
J: TRBJ2-3
V: TRBV4-1
DNA: TGCGCCAGCAGCCTCCCCTCTGGCGGGGGGCCCTCAGATACGCAGTATTTT
CDR3: CASSLPSGGGPSDTQYF

size: many
D: -
J: TRBJ2-7
V: TRBV12-3/TRBV12-4
DNA: TGTGCCAGCAGTTTTCGGGTGCCTCCCTACGAGCAGTACTTC
CDR3: CASSFRVPPYEQYF

size: few
D: TRBD2
J: TRBJ2-7
V: TRBV28
DNA: TGTGCCAGCAGTCGCGGACTAGCGGGAGTCAGAATCTTCTACGAGCAGTACTTC
CDR3: CASSRGLAGVRIFYEQYF

size: many
D: -
J: TRBJ1-2
V: TRBV12-3/TRBV12-4
DNA: TGTGCCAGCAGTACCATCCCCAGGAAAGATATTTATGGCTACACCTTC
CDR3: CASSTIPRKDIYGYTF

size: few
D: -
J: TRBJ2-3
V: TRBV7-9
DNA: TGTGCCAGCTTATTAGCGGGCACAGATACGCAGTATTTT
CDR3: CASLLAGTDTQYF